One and the same sample provided the 8 T cell receptor beta chains below, sequenced in a study of breast tumors, draining lymph nodes, adjacent tissues. TCRdb re-called the multiplex PCR reads with MiXCR, one entry per CDR3 protein. The sample has 140,000 to 150,000 distinct CDR3 sequences, less than 35% seen once. Breast cancer patients provided tissue from their axillary draining lymph nodes. Sequencing was done on a sample of axillary lymph node tissue. The receptors derive from a female donor with breast cancer. Some clones in this sample may be carry-over from other donors' samples.

In this sample, this clonotype turned up many times. The chain carries TRBV5-8 and TRBJ2-2, with TRBD1 as a possible D gene (5 bases). Trimming took off 1 base at V and 3 bases at J, with 7 bases between the two ends. Germline lookup yields CDR1 SGHTS and CDR2 YDEGEE. There are 14 residues in the CDR3. The CDR3 protein is CASSLSRDTGELFF. CDR3 in DNA: TGTGCCAGCAGCTTGTCCAGGGACACCGGGGAGCTGTTTTTT.

This rearrangement joins TRBV7-8 to TRBJ1-5, with D possibly matching TRBD1 (6 bases). CDR3 length: 13 residues. The germline V gene has CDR1 SGHVS and CDR2 FQNEAQ. Trimming took 2 bases from V and 6 from J, leaving 8 bases between them. The chain's CDR3 is CASSLMGAQPQHF. The CDR3, as DNA: TGTGCCAGCAGCTTAATGGGGGCTCAGCCCCAGCATTTT. The whole variable domain, filled in from reference TRBV7-8 and TRBJ1-5, reads GAGVSQSPRYKVAKRGQDVALRCDPISGHVSLFWYQQALGQGPEFLTYFQNEAQLDKSGLPSDRFFAERPEGSVSTLKIQRTQQEDSAVYLCASSLMGAQPQHFGDGTRLSIL.

This clonotype showed up many times. This rearrangement joins TRBV5-8 to TRBJ2-7, with TRBD2 as a possible D gene (5 bases). V was trimmed by 0 bases and J by 1 base, leaving 8 bases between them. Germline V gene data show CDR1 as SGHTS and CDR2 as YDEGEE. This CDR3 has 14 residues. CDR3 coding DNA: TGTGCCAGCAGCTTGGGACGGGGTTCCTACGAGCAGTACTTC. Protein product: CASSLGRGSYEQYF.

This clonotype has ten or more counts. The chain uses TRBV18 and TRBJ1-6, with 7 bases that match TRBD1. The CDR3 contains 13 residues. The ends lost 6 bases at V and 9 bases at J; junction bases unmatched: 5. CDR1 and CDR2 from the germline V gene are KGHSH and LQKENI. DNA for the CDR3: TGTGCCAGCTCGCCCGACAGGGTTTCACCCCTCCACTTT. Translated: CASSPDRVSPLHF.

About this clonotype: This may come from a read error, since a much larger clone is one base off. The J gene is TRBJ2-2, the V gene TRBV20-1, with D perhaps TRBD1 (6 bases). CDR1 is DFQATT, CDR2 SNEGSKA, per germline (reference sequence). CDR3 length: 13 residues. The CDR3 region is CSAEPGATGELLF. In DNA form, the CDR3 reads TGCAGTGCAGAGCCAGGGGCCACCGGGGAGCTGCTTTTT.

The sample holds many counts of this clonotype. This sequence joins TRBV12-3 or TRBV12-4 and TRBJ2-7; D remains ambiguous. The CDR3 totals 11 residues. Trimming took off 2 bases at V and 6 bases at J, with 5 bases between the two ends. CDR3 protein: CASSLRFEQYF. Here the CDR3 DNA reads TGTGCCAGCAGTTTACGGTTCGAGCAGTACTTC.

In its sample, this clonotype was seen a few times. The chain carries TRBV3-1 and TRBJ2-7, with D perhaps TRBD1 or TRBD2 (6 bases each). The CDR3 extends over 15 amino acids. Germline V gene data show CDR1 as LGHDT and CDR2 as YNNKEL (reference sequence). Between the trimmed V and J ends, which lost 5 bases and 3 bases, there was a span of 17 bases. The CDR3 sequence: CASSFVEGGSYEQYF. CDR3 nucleotide sequence: TGTGCCAGCAGCTTCGTGGAAGGGGGGAGCTACGAGCAGTACTTC.

CDR3 sequence reads: CASRRSSSYGYTF. The CDR3, as DNA: TGTGCCAGCAGGCGTTCCAGTTCCTATGGCTACACCTTC. The chain joins TRBV6-2 or TRBV6-3 to TRBJ1-2; D not resolved. The CDR3 runs to 13 residues. Germline V gene data show CDR1 as MNHEY and CDR2 as SVGEGT. V was clipped by 6 bases and J by 4 bases, with 12 bases between them.